This TCR beta chain was sequenced for a study of OX40 agonist ivuxolimab in advanced cancers. Regarding the study in general: Ivuxolimab was an agonistic, fully human IgG2 monoclonal antibody directed against OX40 (CD134), a costimulatory receptor. Intravenous ivuxolimab was administered to patients every 2 weeks at six dose levels: 0.01, 0.1, 0.3, 1.5, 3 and 10 mg/kg. Among the roughly 50 dose-escalation patients, around 20 had hepatocellular carcinoma, 15 or so melanoma, 9 renal cell carcinoma and 9 head and neck cancer. In the dose-escalation cohort, 82.7% of patients were male, and the mean age was around 65 years with a range of about 20 to 79. Prior anti-PD-1, anti-PD-L1 or anti-CTLA-4 therapy was permitted, and 30% to 50% of dose-escalation patients had received checkpoint inhibitors. Partial responses were achieved by three dose-escalation patients, of whom one had hepatocellular carcinoma and two had cutaneous melanoma. The point of sequencing TCRbeta in the periphery was to test whether ivuxolimab changed TCR sequence diversity and drove clonal T-cell expansion. The monotherapy dose-escalation portion (N of about 57 patients) of the phase I ivuxolimab trial is reported in the paper. Results the study describes overall, beyond this receptor: Low levels of normalized T-cell clonal expansion were also shown by some nonresponding patients. Partial responders in the 0.1-3.0 mg/kg groups had among the lowest normalized peripheral clonal expansion, especially among CD8+ T cells. On average, CD8+ T cells showed more expanded clones than CD4+ T cells after ivuxolimab. Antigen specificity was not determined for the clonally expanded peripheral T cells. Clonal expansion of both CD4+ and CD8+ blood T cells was observed from baseline to week 6 at doses 0.1 to 3.0 mg/kg.

Deletion took 4 bases off V and 5 bases off J, with a span of 16 bases between the germline ends. Taken from the germline V gene, the CDR1 and CDR2 loops are SGDLS and YYNGEE. The CDR3 has 16 amino acids, counting the end cysteine and phenylalanine. Kept here is only the CDR3 DNA, which spans 48 bases and is read in frame from base 1. In the case of this clone: This clone's antigen is unknown. Nothing much larger sits one base from this clone, and base qualities are not available.

The trial excluded patients who had a history of autoimmune disease or who were on systemic immunosuppression. In every dose cohort, peripheral blood was drawn for TCR sequencing at baseline, cycle 4 day 1, and cycle 7 day 1. The samples were drawn from a first-in-human, open-label, multicenter phase I dose-escalation trial of ivuxolimab. Adults with locally advanced or metastatic head and neck squamous cell, hepatocellular, melanoma or renal cell carcinoma were enrolled in the trial. Before TCR sequencing, CD4+ and CD8+ T cells were separately sorted from peripheral blood. For sequencing of the TCRbeta CDR3 region, genomic DNA was extracted from the sorted cells. The immunoSEQ Assay was used for sequencing of TCRbeta CDR3 regions. TCRdb carries this immuneACCESS record with in-frame sequences only. Its versions omit some clonotypes, under half of them owing to an unresolved V gene in the studies checked, with the rest unexplained. Across this sample there are some 86,000 clones, with about 90% seen only once. The ten biggest clones cover 0.25% to 0.35% of the sample.

The sequencing here drew on CD4+ or CD8+ T cells sorted from blood, taken in a trial of the OX40 agonist ivuxolimab. This chain is built from TRBV9 and TRBJ1-6, with a tentative D gene TRBD1 over 6 matching bases. The source of this sequence is an adult with an advanced solid tumor such as melanoma, head and neck, liver or kidney cancer. The CDR3 protein is CASSSQGGGNNSPLHF. The DNA sequence is TGTGCCAGCAGCTCACAGGGTGGAGGTAATAATTCACCCCTCCACTTT.